The clone carrying this T cell receptor beta chain was counted a single time. Its specificity is not known. Trimming cost V 4 bases and J 5 bases, with 11 bases left between them. Germline CDR1 and CDR2: MNHNY and SVGAGI (reference sequence). The CDR3 has 14 residues. These data are taken from a study of cytomegalovirus exposure and HLA in healthy donors. Across the whole study: The approximately 120 validation repertoires and the roughly 670 first-cohort repertoires shared a platform, a later analysis reported.

Using immunoSEQ multiplex PCR, the repertoire was profiled, and TCRdb retains in-frame clones only, with some absent. The table shows around 140,000 clones, with roughly nine tenths occurring only once. These donors were members of the approximately 120-subject validation cohort, a group separate from the roughly 670-subject first cohort. Notes on the study in general: Researchers catalogued approximately 170 TCR beta chains as cytomegalovirus-associated. Cytomegalovirus status was reportedly diagnosed by the classifier with high specificity and sensitivity.

The J gene is TRBJ1-4, the V gene TRBV6-6, with D uncertain. Sequencing input: PBMCs. The receptor's source is a woman under 30 in good health and CMV-seronegative. The CDR3 here is CASSSLTENEKLFF. CDR3 DNA sequence: TGTGCCAGCAGTTCCCTGACTGAAAATGAAAAACTGTTTTTT.